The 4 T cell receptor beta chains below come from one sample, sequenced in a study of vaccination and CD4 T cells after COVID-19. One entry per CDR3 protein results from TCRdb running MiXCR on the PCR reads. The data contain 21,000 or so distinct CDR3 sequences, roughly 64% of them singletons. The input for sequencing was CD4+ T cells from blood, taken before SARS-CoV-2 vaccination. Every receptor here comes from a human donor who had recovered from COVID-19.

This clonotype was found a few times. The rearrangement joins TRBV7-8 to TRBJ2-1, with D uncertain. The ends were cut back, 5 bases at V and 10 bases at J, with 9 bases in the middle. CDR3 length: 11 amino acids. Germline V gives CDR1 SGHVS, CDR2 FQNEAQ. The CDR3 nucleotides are TGTGCCAGCAGCATTGATCGGGAGCAGTTCTTC. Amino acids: CASSIDREQFF.

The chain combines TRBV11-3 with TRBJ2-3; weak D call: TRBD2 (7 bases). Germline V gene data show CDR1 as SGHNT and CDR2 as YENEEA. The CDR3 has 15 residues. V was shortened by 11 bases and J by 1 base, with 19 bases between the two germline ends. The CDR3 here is CAGSKGGGRTDTQYF. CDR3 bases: TGTGCCGGCTCCAAAGGGGGAGGGCGCACAGATACGCAGTATTTT.

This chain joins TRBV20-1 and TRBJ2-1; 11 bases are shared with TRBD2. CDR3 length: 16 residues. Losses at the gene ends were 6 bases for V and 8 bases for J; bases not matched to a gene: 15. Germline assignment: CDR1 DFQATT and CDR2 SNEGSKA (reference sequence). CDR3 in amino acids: CSAKKTSGTLVDEQFF. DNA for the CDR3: TGCAGTGCCAAAAAGACTAGCGGGACCCTCGTTGATGAGCAGTTCTTC.

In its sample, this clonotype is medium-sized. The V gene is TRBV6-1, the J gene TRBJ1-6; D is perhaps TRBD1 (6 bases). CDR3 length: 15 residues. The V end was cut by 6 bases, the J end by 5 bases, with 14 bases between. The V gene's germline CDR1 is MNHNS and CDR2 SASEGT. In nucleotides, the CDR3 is TGTGCCAGCAGCCCCGGGGGCTACAATAATTCACCCCTCCACTTT. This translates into CASSPGGYNNSPLHF.